This passage covers 13 T cell receptor beta chains from one sample sequenced in a study of blood T cell repertoires in COVID-19. This table comes from immunoSEQ multiplex PCR, and its TCRdb copy is limited to in-frame clones, with some not included. Among roughly 120,000 clones listed, 74% were seen once. The sample consisted of peripheral blood. The receptors here all came from a man aged 80 or over with COVID-19, enrolled during active disease.

This chain connects TRBV5-1 to TRBJ1-2; D ambiguous. Germline values: CDR1 SGHRS, CDR2 YFSETQ. The V gene lost 1 base and the J gene lost 0 bases, with 10 bases spanning the gap. The CDR3 totals 15 residues. CDR3 DNA: TGCGCCAGCAGCTTGAGGACGGAGGCTAACTATGGCTACACCTTC. It yields the protein CASSLRTEANYGYTF.

V usage is TRBV6-5 and J usage is TRBJ1-2; D might be TRBD1 (6 bases). The length of the CDR3 is 13 residues. Germline CDR1 reads MNHEY; CDR2 reads SVGAGI. V was cut by 5 bases and J by 5 bases, with 12 bases left in between. The CDR3 region has the DNA TGTGCCAGCAGTCTCAGGGGACTATATGGCTACACCTTC. It specifies CASSLRGLYGYTF.

The chain is built from TRBV7-2 and TRBJ1-1; 9 nucleotides agree with TRBD1. The CDR3 is made up of 15 amino acids. J gave up 0 bases and V 5 bases, and 4 bases lay outside the gene matches. Germline-derived CDR1 and CDR2 are SGHTA and FQGNSA. The CDR3 here is CASSRGQGMNTEAFF. CDR3 nucleotides: TGTGCCAGCAGCCGGGGACAGGGCATGAACACTGAAGCTTTCTTT.

The V gene is TRBV18, the J gene TRBJ2-1, with TRBD2 matching 12 bases. The CDR3 is 15 amino acids. With 6 bases clipped from V and 4 bases from J, the junction kept 4 bases outside the gene matches. Germline values: CDR1 KGHSH, CDR2 LQKENI. Here the CDR3 reads CASSQTSGSYNEQFF. CDR3 nucleotides: TGTGCCAGCTCGCAGACTAGCGGGAGTTACAATGAGCAGTTCTTC.

There are a few counts of this clone. The CDR3: CASSTRTSGSPYEQYF. CDR3 coding DNA: TGTGCCAGCAGTACCCGGACTAGCGGGAGTCCTTACGAGCAGTACTTC. The chain uses TRBV6-6 and TRBJ2-7, with TRBD2 matching over 13 bases. Per germline, CDR1 MNHNY and CDR2 SVGAGI (reference sequence). CDR3 size: 16 residues. V lost 5 bases and J lost 4; bases outside the gene matches: 8.

This clone has a handful of counts. V and J are TRBV10-2 and TRBJ1-5, with 9 bases fitting TRBD1. Germline CDR1 reads WSHSY; CDR2 reads SAAADI. The J segment lost 5 bases and the V segment lost 5 bases, leaving 7 bases of the junction unmatched. The CDR3 runs 15 residues. The CDR3 region is CASSPGTGPHQPQHF. CDR3 DNA: TGCGCCAGCAGTCCCGGGACAGGGCCCCATCAGCCCCAGCATTTT.

The chain links TRBV7-8 to TRBJ2-7; no clear D gene. The CDR3 is 13 residues long. The V gene's germline CDR1 is SGHVS and CDR2 FQNEAQ. With 3 bases removed from V and 1 base from J, the gap between germline ends came to 7 bases. CDR3 loop: CASSFPFSYEQYF. CDR3 in DNA: TGTGCCAGCAGCTTCCCCTTTTCCTACGAGCAGTACTTC.

This rearrangement joins TRBV6-4 to TRBJ2-1; D is possibly TRBD2 (6 bases). V was trimmed by 6 bases and J by 7 bases, leaving 13 bases between them. The V gene's germline CDR1 is MRHNA and CDR2 SNTAGT. This CDR3 region has 13 residues. CDR3 amino acids: CASSTGRANEQFF. The CDR3, as DNA: TGTGCCAGCAGCACCGGGAGAGCGAATGAGCAGTTCTTC.

The V and J genes are TRBV10-2 and TRBJ2-1, with D tentatively TRBD1 (5 bases). CDR1 is WSHSY and CDR2 is SAAADI in the germline V gene. This CDR3 region has 12 residues. V was shortened by 6 bases and J by 9 bases, with 12 bases between the two germline ends. DNA of the CDR3: TGCGCCAGCAGATGGGGCGGCGGTGAGCAGTTCTTC. It yields the protein CASRWGGGEQFF.

This clone was counted a few times. V and J are TRBV7-2 and TRBJ1-6; 7 bases match TRBD1. V trimming: 5 bases; J trimming: 5 bases; junction bases outside the gene matches: 9. The germline V gene has CDR1 SGHTA and CDR2 FQGNSA. The CDR3 runs to 16 residues. The CDR3 region is CASSPWTGTDNSPLHF. In DNA form, the CDR3 reads TGTGCCAGCAGCCCATGGACCGGGACAGATAATTCACCCCTCCACTTT.

This clone was seen just once. The gene calls are TRBV13 and TRBJ2-7; TRBD1 agrees at 9 bases. With 2 bases clipped from V and 0 bases from J, the junction kept 8 bases outside the gene matches. Looked up from germline, CDR1 is PRHDT and CDR2 is FYEKMQ (reference sequence). CDR3 length: 17 residues. CDR3 nucleotides: TGTGCCAGCAGCTTAAAACGGACAGGGGCTAGCTCCTACGAGCAGTACTTC. Translation gives CASSLKRTGASSYEQYF.

The chain uses TRBV5-6 and TRBJ2-7; 8 nucleotides align to TRBD1. CDR1 is SGHDT and CDR2 is YYEEEE in the germline V gene. The V and J ends lost 2 bases and 1 base, in that order; junction bases with no gene match: 2. The CDR3 has 14 residues. DNA for the CDR3: TGTGCCAGCAGCTTACAGGGGGATTCCTACGAGCAGTACTTC. Translating it yields CASSLQGDSYEQYF.

The chain has TRBV7-3 and TRBJ2-1; TRBD2 might be the D (5 bases). The CDR3 sequence is 12 residues long. V lost 0 bases and J lost 15, with 12 bases in between. Germline values: CDR1 SGHTA, CDR2 FQGTGA. The CDR3 protein is CASSLTSSRRFF. As DNA, the CDR3 is TGTGCCAGCAGCTTAACGTCTAGCCGCCGGTTCTTC.